The 12 T cell receptor beta chains given below trace back to one sample, sequenced in a study of identical twins. Each CDR3 protein is one row after TCRdb ran MiXCR on the 5' RACE reads. This table holds more than 400,000 distinct CDR3 sequences, over 12% found once. These same data were also listed under a study on yellow fever vaccine responses in identical twins.

Sequencing input: CD4+ T cells sorted from blood. These receptor sequences come from a woman aged 18-30 years in good health.

This chain joins TRBV12-3 or TRBV12-4 and TRBJ1-2, with 7 bases matching TRBD1. The CDR3 sequence is 14 residues long. V dropped 6 bases and J dropped 7; count of bases not matched to a gene: 11. The CDR3 DNA reads as TGTGCCAGCAGCTCGGGACAGTCCTATGGTGGCTACACCTTC. Translation: CASSSGQSYGGYTF.

The chain uses TRBV12-3 or TRBV12-4 and TRBJ2-1, with D maybe TRBD2 (6 bases). Between the trimmed V and J ends, which lost 6 bases and 6 bases, there was a span of 15 bases. This CDR3 has 14 amino acids. The CDR3 DNA reads TGTGCCAGCAGGCTGGGGACTGTTTCCAATGAGCAGTTCTTC. Its protein product is CASRLGTVSNEQFF.

The V gene is TRBV7-9, the J gene TRBJ1-2, with a possible D match to TRBD1 (6 bases). CDR1 SEHNR and CDR2 FQNEAQ come from the germline V gene (reference sequence). The CDR3 runs to 13 residues. Trimming pared 5 bases from V and 5 bases from J, leaving 12 bases between. The CDR3 loop is CASSPEGGYGYTF. The DNA for the CDR3 is TGTGCCAGCAGCCCCGAGGGGGGTTATGGCTACACCTTC.

In this sample, this clonotype turned up many times. The chain carries TRBV5-1 and TRBJ2-1, with D perhaps given as TRBD1 or TRBD2 (6 bases each). This CDR3 has 16 residues. CDR1 is SGHRS, CDR2 YFSETQ, per germline. V was cut by 2 bases and J by 7 bases, with 19 bases left in between. The CDR3 loop reads CASSFDAGHNRNEQFF. The DNA of the CDR3 is TGCGCCAGCAGCTTTGACGCGGGACATAACAGGAATGAGCAGTTCTTC.

This clonotype turned up a few times. The chain has TRBV7-9 and TRBJ2-5; maybe TRBD2 (6 bases). The CDR3 extends over 13 amino acids. From germline, CDR1 is SEHNR and CDR2 FQNEAQ (reference sequence). Trimming removed 4 bases at V and 2 bases at J, with 8 bases between. CDR3: CASSYAGQETQYF. The DNA for the CDR3 is TGTGCCAGCAGCTACGCGGGGCAAGAGACCCAGTACTTC.

The V gene is TRBV2, the J gene TRBJ1-2; no reliable D call. V was cut by 9 bases and J by 1 base, with 12 bases left in between. The CDR3 loop spans 13 amino acids. CDR1 SNHLY and CDR2 FYNNEI come from the germline V gene. As DNA, the CDR3 is TGTGCCAGGGGGAAGCTGGATAACTATGGCTACACCTTC. Translation gives CARGKLDNYGYTF.

This clonotype was seen more than once but under ten times. This chain joins TRBV6-1 and TRBJ2-5; TRBD1 matches 7 bases. The CDR3 is made up of 13 amino acids. V dropped 6 bases and J dropped 5; count of bases not matched to a gene: 6. Germline V gene sequence: CDR1 MNHNS, CDR2 SASEGT. CDR3 loop: CASRDRVWETQYF. The CDR3 DNA follows: TGTGCCAGCAGAGACAGGGTTTGGGAGACCCAGTACTTC.

This clonotype has more than one count but fewer than ten. The rearrangement uses TRBV7-9 and TRBJ2-5; TRBD2 might be the D (5 bases). From germline, CDR1 is SEHNR and CDR2 FQNEAQ (reference sequence). V lost 2 bases to trimming and J lost 6 bases, with 16 bases between them. The CDR3 sequence is 15 residues long. The CDR3 region is CASSLWLASEKTQYF. The CDR3 region has the DNA TGTGCCAGCAGCTTATGGCTAGCTTCTGAAAAGACCCAGTACTTC.

The chain joins TRBV7-2 to TRBJ2-7; D remains ambiguous. The CDR3 totals 15 residues. V lost 1 base and J lost 3, with 13 bases in between. Germline CDR1 reads SGHTA; CDR2 reads FQGNSA. The CDR3 sequence is CASSLEVTSFYEQYF. In DNA, the CDR3 is TGTGCCAGCAGCTTAGAGGTGACAAGCTTCTACGAGCAGTACTTC.

This chain links TRBV20-1 with TRBJ1-2; 8 bases align to TRBD1. V lost 6 bases, J lost 6 bases, and 12 bases stayed unmatched. Per germline, CDR1 DFQATT and CDR2 SNEGSKA (reference sequence). The CDR3 is 14 amino acids. CDR3 region: CSAEDRVMLDGYTF. In DNA, the CDR3 is TGCAGTGCCGAGGACAGGGTAATGTTGGATGGCTACACCTTC.

Only a few counts were recorded for this clonotype. The chain uses TRBV7-7 and TRBJ2-2; 7 positions match TRBD2. Per germline, CDR1 SSHAT and CDR2 FNYEAQ (reference sequence). The CDR3 is 16 amino acids. Trimming took 3 bases from V and 6 from J; bases not matched to a gene: 10. CDR3 residues: CASSFEPASGPGELFF. Here the CDR3 DNA reads TGTGCCAGCAGCTTCGAACCAGCTAGCGGTCCCGGGGAGCTGTTTTTT.

The rearrangement uses TRBV10-3 and TRBJ1-5; 8 nucleotides line up with TRBD1. From germline, CDR1 is ENHRY and CDR2 SYGVKD. V was clipped by 4 bases and J by 0 bases; unmatched bases: 2. The CDR3 spans 15 residues. In DNA, the CDR3 is TGTGCCATCAGTGGAGGACAGGGTAGCAATCAGCCCCAGCATTTT. Translation: CAISGGQGSNQPQHF.